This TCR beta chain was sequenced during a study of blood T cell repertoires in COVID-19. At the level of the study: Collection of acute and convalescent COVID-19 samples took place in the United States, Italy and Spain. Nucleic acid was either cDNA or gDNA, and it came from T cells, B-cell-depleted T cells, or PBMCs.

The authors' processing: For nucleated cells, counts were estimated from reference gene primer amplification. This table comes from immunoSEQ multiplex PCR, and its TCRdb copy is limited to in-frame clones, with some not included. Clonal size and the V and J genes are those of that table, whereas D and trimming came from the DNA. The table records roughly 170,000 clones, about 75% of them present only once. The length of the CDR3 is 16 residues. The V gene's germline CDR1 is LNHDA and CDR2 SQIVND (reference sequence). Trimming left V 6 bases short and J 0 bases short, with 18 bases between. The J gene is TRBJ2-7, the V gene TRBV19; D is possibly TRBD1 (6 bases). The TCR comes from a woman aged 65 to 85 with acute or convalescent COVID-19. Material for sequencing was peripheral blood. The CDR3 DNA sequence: TGTGCCAGTAGCCAGACCCGGACAGTTAGCTCCTACGAGCAGTACTTC. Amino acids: CASSQTRTVSSYEQYF. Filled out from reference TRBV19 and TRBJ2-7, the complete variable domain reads DGGITQSPKYLFRKEGQNVTLSCEQNLNHDAMYWYRQDPGQGLRLIYYSQIVNDFQKGDIAEGYSVSREKKESFPLTVTSAQKNPTAFYLCASSQTRTVSSYEQYFGPGTRLTVT.